This T cell receptor beta chain stems from a study of lung T cells in sarcoidosis with Löfgren's syndrome. Overall study: Analyses focused on Löfgren's syndrome patients. Whole-study findings and limits: Versus controls, Löfgren's syndrome patients reportedly showed TRAV12-1 and TRBV2 as most expanded. Shared TRAV12-1 and TRBV2 CDR3 motifs were reported across several patients.

This clonotype was found many times. Its target is not known. MiXCR, applied by TCRdb to the reads, yields one record per CDR3 protein. The sample lists 50,000 to 65,000 distinct CDR3 sequences, around 20% occurring once. The CDR3 is 12 residues long. The germline V gene encodes CDR1 SGHTA and CDR2 FQGNSA. The ends were cut back, 0 bases at V and 8 bases at J, with 7 bases in the middle. The receptor was derived from a human donor with sarcoidosis (Löfgren's syndrome or another form), or a control subject (not recorded which). Sequenced input: CD4+ T cells from PBMCs. The chain employs TRBV7-2 and TRBJ1-1, with D hard to call. CDR3 protein: CASSLALIEAFF. Written as DNA, the CDR3 is TGTGCCAGCAGCTTAGCGCTAATCGAAGCTTTCTTT.